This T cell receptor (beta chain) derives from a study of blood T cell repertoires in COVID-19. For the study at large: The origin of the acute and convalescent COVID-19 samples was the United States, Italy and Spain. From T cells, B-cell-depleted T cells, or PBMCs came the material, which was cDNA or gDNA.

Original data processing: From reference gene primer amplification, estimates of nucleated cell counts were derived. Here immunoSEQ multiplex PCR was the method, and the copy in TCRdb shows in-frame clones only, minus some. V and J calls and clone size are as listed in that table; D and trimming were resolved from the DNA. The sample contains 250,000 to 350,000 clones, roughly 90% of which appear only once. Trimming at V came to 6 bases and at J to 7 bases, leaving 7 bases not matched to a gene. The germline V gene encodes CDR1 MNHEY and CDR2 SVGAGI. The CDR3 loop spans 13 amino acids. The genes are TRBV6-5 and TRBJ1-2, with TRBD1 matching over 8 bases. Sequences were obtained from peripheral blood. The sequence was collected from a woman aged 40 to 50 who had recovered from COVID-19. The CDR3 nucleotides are TGTGCCAGCAGCAAATGGACAGGGACTGGCTACACCTTC. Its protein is CASSKWTGTGYTF.